Following are 11 T cell receptor beta chains from one sample sequenced in a study of Ad26.COV2.S vaccination and SARS-CoV-2 variants. Clones were read by immunoSEQ multiplex PCR, and TCRdb kept only the in-frame ones, dropping some. This sample has 300,000 to 350,000 clones, with around 88% found just once. Treatment: 19 received Ad26.COV2.S at low or high dose, single or two shots; roughly 5 received placebo; per-sample allocation not given. Day 63 following the first vaccine or placebo injection was when the samples were taken. Material: peripheral blood, obtained in a trial of Ad26.COV2.S vaccine versus placebo. These receptors originate from a person aged 18-60 years who received the Ad26.COV2.S COVID-19 vaccine or a placebo.

The CDR3 nucleotides read TGTGCCAGCAGGGAGCGGGAGGGTTCCTACGAGCAGTACTTC. Amino acids: CASREREGSYEQYF. This chain links TRBV7-8 with TRBJ2-7; 10 positions agree with TRBD2. The CDR3 spans 14 residues. Germline V gene data show CDR1 as SGHVS and CDR2 as FQNEAQ. Trimming cost V 6 bases and J 1 base; bases outside gene matches: 3.

This chain uses TRBV28 with TRBJ1-2, with 11 bases identical to TRBD1. Losses at the gene ends were 6 bases for V and 5 bases for J; bases not matched to a gene: 11. Germline V gene sequence: CDR1 MDHEN, CDR2 SYDVKM. There are 16 residues in the CDR3. CDR3 sequence: CASSPDRGPRKYGYTF. DNA of the CDR3: TGTGCCAGCAGCCCGGACAGGGGGCCTCGGAAGTATGGCTACACCTTC.

J is TRBJ1-3 and V is TRBV6-1, with 8 bases identical to TRBD1. This CDR3 has 14 residues. Germline assignment: CDR1 MNHNS and CDR2 SASEGT. Trimming at V came to 6 bases and at J to 3 bases, leaving 4 bases not matched to a gene. CDR3 in DNA: TGTGCCAGCAGGGCAACAGGGGGTGGAAACACCATATATTTT. Translating gives CASRATGGGNTIYF.

This chain uses TRBV7-6 with TRBJ1-6; D gene uncertain. Germline V CDR1 and CDR2: SGHVS, FNYEAQ. CDR3 length: 17 residues. V was shortened by 2 bases and J by 7 bases, with 18 bases between the two germline ends. The CDR3 region has the DNA TGTGCCAGCAGCTTAAATTTCGGGAACAGAAAAAATTCACCCCTCCACTTT. Amino acid sequence: CASSLNFGNRKNSPLHF.

The chain has TRBV23-1 and TRBJ1-3; D uncertain. TRBV23-1 is assigned to the ORF class and has an uncertain function. The CDR3 has 17 residues. Deletions cut 4 bases from V and 0 bases from J, with 16 bases between. In DNA, the CDR3 is TGCGCCAGCAGTCTCCGGGCCACTTCAAGCTCTGGAAACACCATATATTTT. Translated, it gives CASSLRATSSSGNTIYF.

The J gene is TRBJ2-1, the V gene TRBV11-1; 10 bases fit TRBD1. J was trimmed by 7 bases and V by 6 bases; bases with no gene match: 3. The CDR3 has 13 amino acids. Germline values: CDR1 SGHAT, CDR2 FQDESV (reference sequence). The CDR3 is CASRRQGANEQFF. The CDR3 bases are TGTGCCAGCAGGCGACAGGGGGCGAATGAGCAGTTCTTC.

The chain has TRBV10-3 and TRBJ1-2; no firm D call. This CDR3 has 14 amino acids. Germline assignment: CDR1 ENHRY and CDR2 SYGVKD. The ends were cut back, 3 bases at V and 4 bases at J, with 12 bases in the middle. The CDR3 protein is CAISETAGSYGYTF. CDR3 DNA: TGTGCCATCAGTGAAACCGCTGGGAGCTATGGCTACACCTTC.

This chain joins TRBV30 and TRBJ1-4, with D unclear. Per the germline V gene, CDR1 is GTSNPN and CDR2 is SVGIG (reference sequence). V was cut by 1 base and J by 3 bases, with 3 bases left in between. This CDR3 has 12 amino acids. The CDR3 DNA reads TGTGCCTGGAGTGACCCTAATGAAAAACTGTTTTTT. This translates into CAWSDPNEKLFF. The full variable domain, its missing parts supplied by reference TRBV30 and TRBJ1-4, is SQTIHQWPATLVQPVGSPLSLECTVEGTSNPNLYWYRQAAGRGLQLLFYSVGIGQISSEVPQNLSASRPQDRQFILSSKKLLLSDSGFYLCAWSDPNEKLFFGSGTQLSVL.

V and J are TRBV6-5 and TRBJ2-7; 8 bases line up with TRBD2. V was pared by 2 bases and J by 3 bases, with 6 bases of the junction left unmatched. The CDR3 spans 15 residues. The germline CDR1 and CDR2 sequences are MNHEY and SVGAGI. CDR3 sequence: CASSYGIAGSYEQYF. The CDR3 nucleotides are TGTGCCAGCAGTTACGGGATAGCGGGGAGCTACGAGCAGTACTTC.

The chain joins TRBV5-1 to TRBJ2-6, with 8 nucleotides matching TRBD1. The CDR3 sequence is 18 residues long. Trimming removed 1 base from V and 0 bases from J; junction bases left unmatched: 6. Germline V gives CDR1 SGHRS, CDR2 YFSETQ. The CDR3 region is CASSLTGQAISGANVLTF. The CDR3, as DNA: TGCGCCAGCAGCTTGACGGGACAGGCGATCTCTGGGGCCAACGTCCTGACTTTC. The whole variable domain, remainder taken from reference TRBV5-1 and TRBJ2-6, is KAGVTQTPRYLIKTRGQQVTLSCSPISGHRSVSWYQQTPGQGLQFLFEYFSETQRNKGNFPGRFSGRQFSNSRSEMNVSTLELGDSALYLCASSLTGQAISGANVLTFGAGSRLTVL.

The rearrangement uses TRBV19 and TRBJ1-5; D gene unclear. The CDR3 has 16 amino acids. The V and J ends lost 0 bases and 6 bases respectively, with 15 bases between them. Germline V gene sequence: CDR1 LNHDA, CDR2 SQIVND (reference sequence). The CDR3 region has the DNA TGTGCCAGTAGTATAGATGGCGCGGGAGTGGCTCAGCCCCAGCATTTT. Translated, it gives CASSIDGAGVAQPQHF.